Listed below are T cell receptor beta chains from one sample, sequenced in a study of cytomegalovirus exposure and HLA in healthy donors. Clones were sequenced by immunoSEQ multiplex PCR, and TCRdb holds only the in-frame ones, with some missing. The sample carries about 150,000 clones, 65% to 80% recorded once. Input material: PBMCs. Receptor source: a woman aged 45-59 years in good health and CMV-seropositive. Each CDR3 is given without its conserved first and last residue. Rows give clone size only sometimes, using once, few, many, or a class for an expanded clone.

v_call	clone_size	j_call	cdr3_aa
TRBV7-8	NA	TRBJ1-1	ASSSQGQANTEAF
TRBV28	few	TRBJ1-2	ASRTPGQGARGYT
TRBV28	NA	TRBJ2-7	ASSLPPDNPRGEQY
TRBV9	NA	TRBJ2-1	ASSVTSGNNNEQF
TRBV5-1	NA	TRBJ2-1	ASSLEASGRGEQF
TRBV4-3	NA	TRBJ2-1	ASSQDYYNEQF
TRBV29-1	NA	TRBJ2-5	SVNPGETQY
TRBV10-1	NA	TRBJ1-6	ASSESRTGANNSPLH
TRBV5-4	NA	TRBJ1-2	ASSLNGNYGYT
TRBV30	NA	TRBJ2-6	AFYRGTFSGANGLT
TRBV4-1	NA	TRBJ2-1	ASTQGGGRYNEQF
TRBV10-3	NA	TRBJ2-1	AISEGGPRSYNEQF
TRBV19	NA	TRBJ1-1	AITAAFGAMNTEAF
TRBV28	once	TRBJ1-5	ASAMDRGGFSNQPQH
TRBV4-3	once	TRBJ2-1	ASSQPGGPYNEQF
TRBV7-2	NA	TRBJ2-5	ASSSWDRGEETQY
TRBV5-4	NA	TRBJ2-6	ASSLGGLAEPGANGLT
TRBV7-2	once	TRBJ2-3	ASSSPGLAGANPRDTQY
TRBV27	few	TRBJ1-2	ASSLRGQVDYGYT
TRBV7-6	NA	TRBJ1-5	ASSLDLNQPQH
TRBV5-4	NA	NA	ASSGRDSPYEQY
TRBV5-4	NA	TRBJ2-7	ASSATSGSYEQY
TRBV11-3	NA	TRBJ2-2	ASSLGTAATGELF
TRBV30	NA	TRBJ1-1	AWSVGGQGADEAF
TRBV7-7	NA	NA	ASSLGPGQGAEQY
TRBV6-1	NA	NA	ASHSGQITYEQY
TRBV7-2	NA	TRBJ2-1	ASSLADYEQF
TRBV4-3	NA	TRBJ2-3	ASSQGDEAQY
TRBV15	NA	TRBJ2-5	ATSRDGGGGETQY
TRBV7-2	NA	TRBJ2-2	ASSRVAASPLNTGELF
TRBV30	NA	TRBJ2-7	AWRRDRVSHEQY
TRBV6-5	once	TRBJ2-7	ASSRTSGSRIEQY
TRBV30	NA	TRBJ1-1	AWSDRGWNTEAF
TRBV18	NA	TRBJ1-5	ASSPGRGASNQPQH
TRBV7-2	NA	TRBJ2-7	ASSYFQKYEQY
TRBV27	NA	TRBJ1-5	ASSFDRVQPQH
TRBV5-4	NA	TRBJ2-5	ASSPGLAGGPWETQY
TRBV6-5	NA	TRBJ1-2	ASNSPPGDNYGYT
TRBV27	NA	TRBJ2-5	ASSFHSSGDQETQY
TRBV7-2	NA	TRBJ2-2	ASSREQGTGELF
TRBV21-1	NA	TRBJ2-7	ASRRPGGPPEQY
TRBV18	NA	TRBJ1-1	ASSPSGGPNTEAF